This record concerns one T cell receptor (beta chain) sequence. No antigen is known for it. Other DNA sequences in this sample translate to the same CDR3. Vbeta (60) and Jbeta (13) primers were used in the PCR. The protocol was immunoSEQ multiplex PCR, while the TCRdb copy is restricted to in-frame clones and leaves out a portion. There are over 100,000 clones in the sample; about 60% occur only once, and 10% lies in the top ten. The CDR3 runs 14 residues. Per the germline V gene, CDR1 is SGHNT and CDR2 is YYREEE (reference sequence). With 5 bases clipped from V and 5 bases from J, the junction kept 8 bases outside the gene matches. This entry belongs to a study of cytomegalovirus exposure and HLA in healthy donors. About the study: Approximately 200 million T cells yielded 90 million to 130 million unique TCR beta sequences in earlier analysis.

Each of the donors was a healthy bone marrow donor. There were likely unrecorded immune exposures, though donors were nominally healthy when sampled. General study results and limits: Later on, analysis showed that most CMV-associated TCR beta chains appeared to be HLA-restricted.

The TCR comes from a man aged 40-55 years in good health and CMV-seropositive. Sequencing was done on a sample of PBMCs. The chain employs TRBV5-4 and TRBJ2-5; 8 nucleotides align to TRBD2. The CDR3 DNA reads as TGTGCCAGCAGTTTGAGCGGGAGCGGCGAGACCCAGTACTTC. This translates into CASSLSGSGETQYF.